Below, 23 T cell receptor beta chains from the same sample are listed, as sequenced in a study of cytomegalovirus exposure and HLA in healthy donors (dated by TCRdb to about 2017). The library was obtained by the immunoSEQ multiplex PCR assay. For the multiplex PCR, a mixture combining 60 forward primers for TCR Vbeta segments and 13 reverse primers for TCR Jbeta segments was used. TCRdb took this table from immuneACCESS and kept in-frame rearrangements with V and J called. Such tables lack part of the clones; where checked against another copy, unresolved V genes explain under half of the gap, and the rest is unexplained. The sample records under 150,000 clones, over 60% of which are singletons. The top ten clones comprise under 1.2% of the sample. The sequencing sample was made of PBMCs. The receptor source for this set is a human donor in good health.

The rearrangement links TRBV5-1 to TRBJ1-4; maybe TRBD1 (5 bases). Per the germline V gene, CDR1 is SGHRS and CDR2 is YFSETQ. This CDR3 contains 14 residues. Trimming cost V 2 bases and J 5 bases, with 10 bases left between them. CDR3: CASSFAGLNEKLFF. As DNA, the CDR3 is TGCGCCAGCAGCTTTGCAGGGCTCAATGAAAAACTGTTTTTT.

This rearrangement joins TRBV19 to TRBJ1-6; D possibly corresponds to TRBD1 (5 bases). Looked up from germline, CDR1 is LNHDA and CDR2 is SQIVND (reference sequence). V lost 7 bases and J lost 6, with 13 bases in between. The CDR3 contains 14 residues. In DNA, the CDR3 is TGTGCCAGTACGGGGGAGTGGAGTAATTCACCCCTCCACTTT. Translated, it gives CASTGEWSNSPLHF. The whole variable domain, filled in from reference TRBV19 and TRBJ1-6, reads DGGITQSPKYLFRKEGQNVTLSCEQNLNHDAMYWYRQDPGQGLRLIYYSQIVNDFQKGDIAEGYSVSREKKESFPLTVTSAQKNPTAFYLCASTGEWSNSPLHFGNGTRLTVT.

This chain uses TRBV2 with TRBJ2-5, with D unresolved. The germline CDR1 and CDR2 sequences are SNHLY and FYNNEI. The CDR3 loop spans 13 amino acids. V was trimmed by 2 bases and J by 8 bases, leaving 12 bases between them. Here the CDR3 DNA reads TGTGCCAGCAGTGAATCAACCCGGTTTACCCAGTACTTC. This gives the protein CASSESTRFTQYF.

This chain links TRBV1 with TRBJ1-3; the table assigns TRBD1, which was not confirmed against the DNA. TRBV1 is designated a pseudogene. This CDR3 comprises 17 residues. The CDR3 spells CTSSQIGALSSGNTIYF. In DNA, the CDR3 is TGCACCAGCAGCCAAATTGGGGCGTTGTCCTCTGGAAACACCATATATTTT.

V is TRBV10-2 and J is TRBJ2-3; 7 bases fit TRBD1. The junction had 10 bases not matched to a gene; V was cut back by 8 bases and J by 5 bases. This CDR3 contains 14 residues. Germline CDR1 reads WSHSY; CDR2 reads SAAADI. The CDR3 coding sequence is TGCGCCAGCCACCCAAGACAGGGTGTAGATACGCAGTATTTT. It yields the protein CASHPRQGVDTQYF.

The table lists this clone with a few counts. The chain joins TRBV12-5 to TRBJ2-7, with 7 bases matching TRBD1. CDR1 is LGHNT and CDR2 is FRNRAP in the germline V gene. CDR3 length equals 13 residues. V gave up 6 bases and J gave up 6 bases; unmatched junction bases: 8. The CDR3 DNA is TGTGCTAGTGGCCGGGACAGCGCCTCCGAGCAGTACTTC. Protein: CASGRDSASEQYF. Variable domain in full (rest from reference TRBV12-5 and TRBJ2-7): DARVTQTPRHKVTEMGQEVTMRCQPILGHNTVFWYRQTMMQGLELLAYFRNRAPLDDSGMPKDRFSAEMPDATLATLKIQPSEPRDSAVYFCASGRDSASEQYFGPGTRLTVT.

This clone is a singleton in its sample. The chain uses TRBV6-5 and TRBJ1-1; D might be TRBD1 (6 bases). V was cut by 7 bases and J by 1 base, with 16 bases left in between. This CDR3 is 15 amino acids long. Looked up from germline, CDR1 is MNHEY and CDR2 is SVGAGI. The CDR3 region is CASTWGGHPNTEAFF. In DNA form, the CDR3 reads TGTGCCAGCACTTGGGGGGGGCATCCGAACACTGAAGCTTTCTTT.

This clone has just one count. The chain is built from TRBV6-5 and TRBJ2-2; maybe TRBD1 (5 bases). Germline V CDR1 and CDR2: MNHEY, SVGAGI. Trimming stripped 0 bases from V and 3 bases from J, with 8 bases between. The CDR3 runs to 15 residues. CDR3 region: CASSYSKGHTGELFF. The CDR3 DNA reads TGTGCCAGCAGTTACTCAAAGGGGCACACCGGGGAGCTGTTTTTT.

The chain employs TRBV5-1 and TRBJ2-1; a possible D gene is TRBD2 (6 bases). Germline CDR1 SGHRS, CDR2 YFSETQ. Trimming pared 4 bases from V and 5 bases from J, leaving 16 bases between. CDR3 size: 15 residues. In DNA form, the CDR3 reads TGCGCCAGCAGCCAGGAGGGAGGCCCCCACAATGAGCAGTTCTTC. Protein product: CASSQEGGPHNEQFF.

This rearrangement joins TRBV5-1 to TRBJ2-1, with D perhaps matching TRBD2 (6 bases). V gave up 6 bases and J gave up 6 bases, with 13 bases separating them. This CDR3 contains 13 residues. CDR1 and CDR2 from the germline V gene are SGHRS and YFSETQ. The CDR3 DNA is TGCGCCAGCACCTCCTCGGGGGTCAATGAGCAGTTCTTC. It yields the protein CASTSSGVNEQFF.

This chain uses TRBV9 with TRBJ2-2; a possible D gene is TRBD1 (6 bases). The CDR3 is 14 residues long. V was cut by 5 bases and J by 6 bases, with 14 bases left in between. Germline V CDR1 and CDR2: SGDLS, YYNGEE. The CDR3 region has the DNA TGTGCCAGCAGTCCCTACGAGGGGGCCGGGGAGCTGTTTTTT. Residues: CASSPYEGAGELFF.

V and J are TRBV10-3 and TRBJ2-5, with D perhaps matching TRBD1 (6 bases). This CDR3 has 13 amino acids. Trimming left V 8 bases short and J 2 bases short, with 12 bases between. Germline V CDR1 and CDR2: ENHRY, SYGVKD. The CDR3 DNA is TGTGCCATCGGAGCCAGGGGACAAGAGACCCAGTACTTC. Translation gives CAIGARGQETQYF.

This clone was seen more than once but under ten times. V and J are TRBV20-1 and TRBJ1-2; D perhaps matches TRBD1 (6 bases). CDR3 length equals 11 residues. Germline CDR1 reads DFQATT; CDR2 reads SNEGSKA (reference sequence). V shed 6 bases and J shed 9 bases, with 14 bases lying between them. Here the CDR3 DNA reads TGCAGTGCACCGACAGGCTCAAGCTACACCTTC. Amino acid sequence: CSAPTGSSYTF.

The CDR3 coding sequence is TGTGCCAGCAGTTCAGCGGGGGTCCACAATGAGCAGTTCTTC. Protein product: CASSSAGVHNEQFF. The genes are TRBV6-1 and TRBJ2-1; TRBD2 matches 8 bases. Per germline, CDR1 MNHNS and CDR2 SASEGT. V shed 5 bases and J 5 bases; nucleotides not matched to a gene: 5. The CDR3 covers 14 residues.

This chain uses TRBV25-1 with TRBJ1-3; no clear D. Trimming cost V 7 bases and J 5 bases, with 18 bases left between them. The CDR3 consists of 15 residues. Germline-derived CDR1 and CDR2 are MGHDK and SYGVNS. The CDR3 protein is CASTPARPRRNTIYF. CDR3 nucleotide sequence: TGTGCCAGCACCCCAGCTAGACCCCGTAGAAACACCATATATTTT.

This chain uses TRBV11-2 with TRBJ1-2; D call uncertain. Trimming cost V 2 bases and J 4 bases, with 11 bases left between them. Per germline, CDR1 SGHAT and CDR2 FQNNGV. This CDR3 has 14 residues. In DNA, the CDR3 is TGTGCCAGCAGCTTACTTCGGGGTCCCTATGGCTACACCTTC. Protein sequence: CASSLLRGPYGYTF.

The gene calls are TRBV19 and TRBJ2-7, with 11 bases lining up with TRBD1. The V gene end was trimmed by 8 bases and the J gene end by 0 bases; junction bases not matched to a gene: 3. The germline V gene encodes CDR1 LNHDA and CDR2 SQIVND (reference sequence). This CDR3 spans 14 amino acids. In DNA, the CDR3 is TGTGCCAGTTCGGGGACAGGGGGCTCCTACGAGCAGTACTTC. Its translation is CASSGTGGSYEQYF.

The chain is built from TRBV7-6 and TRBJ1-2, with no clear D. Germline V CDR1 and CDR2: SGHVS, FNYEAQ. The CDR3 runs 11 residues. The V end was cut by 3 bases, the J end by 4 bases, with 3 bases between. The CDR3 DNA sequence: TGTGCCAGCAGCTTCAGCTATGGCTACACCTTC. This encodes CASSFSYGYTF.

About this clone itself: A read error may produce the germline difference seen at one junction end. The chain joins TRBV4-1 to TRBJ2-5; possible D gene TRBD2, 5 bases. This CDR3 is built from 14 residues. The germline V gene encodes CDR1 MGHRA and CDR2 YSYEKL. This CDR3 reads CASSQLGDQETQYF. CDR3 coding DNA: TGTGCCAGCAGCCAACTCGGGGACCAAGAGACCCAGTACTTC.

The rearrangement links TRBV27 to TRBJ1-2, with a tentative D call TRBD1 (5 bases). The CDR3 spans 17 residues. The germline V gene has CDR1 MNHEY and CDR2 SMNVEV (reference sequence). Trimming shortened V by 3 bases and J by 0 bases, and 17 bases separated the two germline ends. The CDR3 protein is CASSFGGAARPNYGYTF. CDR3 nucleotide sequence: TGTGCCAGCAGTTTCGGAGGGGCGGCGAGGCCTAACTATGGCTACACCTTC.

The chain employs TRBV5-4 and TRBJ2-1, with 9 bases that match TRBD2. The CDR3 spans 15 residues. V lost 4 bases, J lost 8 bases, and 10 bases stayed unmatched. CDR1 is SGHNT and CDR2 is YYREEE in the germline V gene (reference sequence). In DNA, the CDR3 is TGTGCCAGCAGCGGTGGCCTAGCGGGGAGGTATGAGCAGTTCTTC. It encodes CASSGGLAGRYEQFF.

The CDR3 sequence is CASSYGQGKGLFF. CDR3 nucleotide sequence: TGTGCCAGCAGCTATGGACAGGGGAAGGGACTGTTTTTT. The chain is built from TRBV11-1 and TRBJ1-4, with TRBD1 identical over 9 bases. Germline V gives CDR1 SGHAT, CDR2 FQDESV (reference sequence). Unmatched junction bases numbered 7, after V lost 4 bases and J lost 13 bases. The CDR3 loop spans 13 amino acids.

V usage is TRBV5-4 and J usage is TRBJ1-6; 7 bases map to TRBD1. V lost 4 bases, J lost 13 bases, and 11 bases stayed unmatched. This CDR3 is built from 14 residues. Per germline, CDR1 SGHNT and CDR2 YYREEE (reference sequence). CDR3 nucleotides: TGTGCCAGCAGCATCGGGACAGTACAATCCCCCCTCCACTTT. Translation: CASSIGTVQSPLHF.